Each of the 10 T cell receptor beta chains below was sequenced from the same sample in a study of cytomegalovirus exposure and HLA in healthy donors. The data were produced by immunoSEQ multiplex PCR, yet TCRdb's version contains in-frame clones alone and is incomplete. In the table there are about 130,000 clones, approximately 94% of which are singletons. The sample comprised PBMCs. These receptors were taken from a man between 18 and 29 years old in good health and CMV-seronegative.

J is TRBJ1-2 and V is TRBV6-4, with a possible D match to TRBD1 (6 bases). CDR3 length: 14 amino acids. Germline V gene lookup returns CDR1 MRHNA and CDR2 SNTAGT. Trimming took 5 bases from V and 4 from J, leaving 14 bases between them. CDR3: CASSYRVEAYGYTF. The CDR3 bases are TGTGCCAGCAGTTACAGGGTCGAAGCCTATGGCTACACCTTC.

This sequence joins TRBV7-9 and TRBJ1-1; D possibly corresponds to TRBD1 (5 bases). Trimming cost V 2 bases and J 3 bases, with 13 bases left between them. Germline CDR1 reads SEHNR; CDR2 reads FQNEAQ (reference sequence). The CDR3 consists of 15 residues. Here the CDR3 DNA reads TGTGCCAGCAGCTTAAGATCTATCAGGGACACTGAAGCTTTCTTT. Protein: CASSLRSIRDTEAFF.

CDR3 region: CASSTLGGAYEQYF. Written as DNA, the CDR3 is TGTGCCAGCAGCACCTTGGGGGGGGCCTACGAGCAGTACTTC. This chain connects TRBV11-1 to TRBJ2-7; TRBD2 aligns across 7 bases. V was pared by 5 bases and J by 2 bases, with 6 bases of the junction left unmatched. This CDR3 contains 14 residues. The germline V gene encodes CDR1 SGHAT and CDR2 FQDESV (reference sequence).

This chain connects TRBV5-4 to TRBJ1-2; TRBD1 agrees at 9 bases. With V trimmed by 2 bases and J by 7 bases, 6 bases remained unmatched. CDR1 is SGHNT and CDR2 is YYREEE in the germline V gene (reference sequence). The CDR3 is 14 amino acids. CDR3 protein: CASSFAGQGPGYTF. The CDR3 DNA sequence: TGTGCCAGCAGCTTTGCGGGACAGGGCCCTGGCTACACCTTC.

The chain employs TRBV7-9 and TRBJ2-1; 7 bases line up with TRBD2. Unmatched junction bases numbered 5, after V lost 1 base and J lost 5 bases. The CDR3 runs to 15 residues. The V gene's germline CDR1 is SEHNR and CDR2 FQNEAQ (reference sequence). In nucleotides, the CDR3 is TGTGCCAGCAGCTTAGATGCGGGAGCGCACAATGAGCAGTTCTTC. The encoded protein is CASSLDAGAHNEQFF.

The rearrangement uses TRBV6-1 and TRBJ1-1; D remains ambiguous. Trimming stripped 1 base from V and 0 bases from J, with 12 bases between. The germline V gene has CDR1 MNHNS and CDR2 SASEGT. The CDR3 runs to 16 residues. The CDR3 is CASSEVNSGVNTEAFF. The CDR3 DNA reads TGTGCCAGCAGTGAAGTTAACTCGGGAGTGAACACTGAAGCTTTCTTT.

This chain connects TRBV5-1 to TRBJ2-5; weak D call: TRBD2 (5 bases). The CDR3 is 14 amino acids. Germline CDR1 SGHRS, CDR2 YFSETQ. Between the trimmed V and J ends, which lost 0 bases and 5 bases, there was a span of 11 bases. The CDR3 loop is CASSLERARETQYF. The CDR3 bases are TGCGCCAGCAGCTTGGAGAGGGCCCGGGAGACCCAGTACTTC. The full variable domain, with the rest looked up from reference TRBV5-1 and TRBJ2-5, is KAGVTQTPRYLIKTRGQQVTLSCSPISGHRSVSWYQQTPGQGLQFLFEYFSETQRNKGNFPGRFSGRQFSNSRSEMNVSTLELGDSALYLCASSLERARETQYFGPGTRLLVL.

CDR3 sequence reads: CASRGGTQYF. DNA of the CDR3: TGTGCCAGCAGGGGAGGGACGCAGTATTTT. The rearrangement joins TRBV25-1 to TRBJ2-3, with 7 bases identical to TRBD2. This CDR3 is built from 10 residues. Germline CDR1 reads MGHDK; CDR2 reads SYGVNS. Germline trimming cut 6 bases from V and 9 bases from J; bases unmatched to any gene: 0.

In DNA, the CDR3 is TGTGCCAGCAGCACACAGGGGGATGCGTACGAGCAGTACTTC. Protein: CASSTQGDAYEQYF. V and J are TRBV9 and TRBJ2-7, with TRBD1 matching 8 bases. V lost 4 bases, J lost 4 bases, and 7 bases stayed unmatched. Germline CDR1 SGDLS, CDR2 YYNGEE. The CDR3 runs to 14 residues.

CDR3 bases: TGTGCCAGCAGTTACTCCCTCGGCGGAGAGACCCAGTACTTC. It codes for CASSYSLGGETQYF. This rearrangement joins TRBV6-5 to TRBJ2-5; D is ambiguous. Per germline, CDR1 MNHEY and CDR2 SVGAGI. CDR3 length: 14 amino acids. The V gene lost 0 bases and the J gene lost 4 bases, with 9 bases spanning the gap.